The source of this T cell receptor (beta chain) is a study of tumor-infiltrating lymphocytes in primary liver carcinoma. Looking at the study overall: Samples produced roughly 3.65 to 8 million productive TCRbeta reads, comparable across tissue types. Findings of the study overall: It was in tumors, not blood, that the top-250-clone fraction was significantly higher (p = 0.039).

Synthesis of TCR beta cDNA was carried out from about 500 ng total RNA with a constant-region primer. Nested multiplex PCR, run for three rounds with slightly modified ARM-PCR, yielded TCR beta libraries. Each CDR3 protein is one row after TCRdb ran MiXCR on the multiplex PCR reads. The table lists 95,000 to 150,000 distinct CDR3 sequences, 50% to 65% of them singletons, with roughly 9% in the top ten. DNA and RNA were both co-extracted from about 19-30 mg of bulk tissue that had not been sorted. Chronic HBV infection was present in the patients, who were treatment-naive. As for this clonotype: The target antigen is unknown. A read error is likely, as this CDR3 ends without the conserved phenylalanine or tryptophan.

Sequencing was performed on liver tumor tissue from sampling region 1. Subset defined: tumor region T1, superior pole. This receptor was obtained from a woman aged 60-75 years with primary liver carcinoma and hepatitis B virus infection.

This CDR3 reads CASSLGGLAYTSGTQYL. CDR3 coding DNA: TGTGCCAGCAGCTTAGGGGGACTAGCGTACACGTCAGGTACGCAGTATTTA. This chain uses TRBV11-2 with TRBJ2-3; TRBD2 matches 10 bases. The CDR3 totals 17 residues. The germline V gene has CDR1 SGHAT and CDR2 FQNNGV. With V trimmed by 1 base and J by 8 bases, 12 bases remained unmatched.